The entry that follows covers one T cell receptor beta chain sequence. The data originate from a study of blood T cells in healthy people across ages. The CDR3 totals 12 residues. CDR1 is SQVTM, CDR2 ANQGSEA, per germline. Trimming removed 6 bases at V and 5 bases at J, with 13 bases between. Next came a second PCR, run for about 6 to 12 cycles, which used a sample-barcoded 5' primer along with a J-beta primer mix. In TCRdb, the 5' RACE reads were re-called with MiXCR into one record per CDR3 protein. The sample shows over 300,000 distinct CDR3 sequences, 52% of them seen only once. V is TRBV29-1 and J is TRBJ1-2; the D gene is possibly TRBD1 (6 bases). The receptor's source is a man between 60 and 75 years old in good health. The sequenced sample consisted of blood. DNA for the CDR3: TGCAGCGTAGAACAGGGAAGGTATGGCTACACCTTC. Amino acids: CSVEQGRYGYTF.